This T cell receptor (beta chain) was found in a study of response to subunit inactivated influenza vaccine. General study findings and limits: Authors proposed each seasonal influenza vaccination draws in few new T cells.

CDR3 length equals 15 residues. Deletions cut 2 bases from V and 2 bases from J, with 12 bases between. CDR1 and CDR2 from the germline V gene are SGDLS and YYNGEE. TCRdb itself ran the RT-PCR reads through MiXCR, one entry per CDR3 protein. In the table there are fewer than 250,000 distinct CDR3 sequences, over 13% of which are singletons. In the case of this clonotype: What it binds is not known.

The V gene is TRBV9, the J gene TRBJ2-3; maybe TRBD2 (6 bases). The sample was CD8+ T cells sorted from PBMCs, taken 5 to 6 days after vaccination. This TCR was sampled from a man aged 45-60 years who received an inactivated influenza vaccine. This chain's CDR3 is CASSVSGGYTDTQYF. The CDR3 region has the DNA TGTGCCAGCAGCGTGAGTGGGGGGTACACAGATACGCAGTATTTT.